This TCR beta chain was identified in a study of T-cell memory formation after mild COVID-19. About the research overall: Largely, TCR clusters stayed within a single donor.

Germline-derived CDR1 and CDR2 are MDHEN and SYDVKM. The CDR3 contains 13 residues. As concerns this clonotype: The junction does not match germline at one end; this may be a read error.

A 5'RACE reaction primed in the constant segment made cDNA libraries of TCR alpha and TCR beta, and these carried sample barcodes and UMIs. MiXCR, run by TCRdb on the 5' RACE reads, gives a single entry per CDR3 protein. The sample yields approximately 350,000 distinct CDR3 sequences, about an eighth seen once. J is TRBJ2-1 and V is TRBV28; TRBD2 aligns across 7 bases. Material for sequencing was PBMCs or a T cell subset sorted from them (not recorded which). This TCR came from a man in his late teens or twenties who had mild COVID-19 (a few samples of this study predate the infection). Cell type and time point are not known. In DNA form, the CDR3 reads TGTGCCAGCAGTTTGACAACTCGAGCGGGGCCCAACTTC. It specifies CASSLTTRAGPNF. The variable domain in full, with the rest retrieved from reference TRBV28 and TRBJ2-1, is DVKVTQSSRYLVKRTGEKVFLECVQDMDHENMFWYRQDPGLGLRLIYFSYDVKMKEKGDIPEGYSVSREKKERFSLILESASTNQTSMYLCASSLTTRAGPNFGPGTRLTVL.